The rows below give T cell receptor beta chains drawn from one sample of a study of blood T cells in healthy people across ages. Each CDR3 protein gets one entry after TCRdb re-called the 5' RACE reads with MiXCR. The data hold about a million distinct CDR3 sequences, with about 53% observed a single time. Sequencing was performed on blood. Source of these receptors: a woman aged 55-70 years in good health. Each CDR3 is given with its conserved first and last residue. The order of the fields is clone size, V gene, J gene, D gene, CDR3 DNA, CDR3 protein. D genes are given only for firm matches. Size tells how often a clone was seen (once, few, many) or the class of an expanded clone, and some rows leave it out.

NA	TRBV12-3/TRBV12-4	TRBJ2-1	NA	TGTGCCAGCAGTTCCGTAGGGGGAATGGCCAATGAGCAGTTCTTC	CASSSVGGMANEQFF
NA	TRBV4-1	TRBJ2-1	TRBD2	TGCGCCAGCAGGCACCCGGGACTAAAGAACCATGAGCAGTTCTTC	CASRHPGLKNHEQFF
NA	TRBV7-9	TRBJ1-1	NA	TGTGCCAGCAGCCACGGCCATTACACTGAAGCTTTCTTT	CASSHGHYTEAFF
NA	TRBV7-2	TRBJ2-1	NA	TGTGCCAGCAGCTTATACAATCACCCGATCTACAATGAGCAGTTCTTC	CASSLYNHPIYNEQFF
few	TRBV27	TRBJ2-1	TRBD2	TGTGCCAGCAGTTTTGGGACTAGCGGGAGTAGCTCCTACAATGAGCAGTTCTTC	CASSFGTSGSSSYNEQFF
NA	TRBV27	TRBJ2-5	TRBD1	TGTGCCAGCAGACCGCGTCGGACAGGGGCAGAGACCCAGTACTTC	CASRPRRTGAETQYF
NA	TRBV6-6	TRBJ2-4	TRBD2	TGTGCCAGCAGTTTCAAGGTGGCGGGGGGAAACATTCAGTACTTC	CASSFKVAGGNIQYF
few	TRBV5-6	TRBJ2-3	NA	TGTGCCAGCAGCTTGGACCAAACAGGGTCAGATACGCAGTATTTT	CASSLDQTGSDTQYF
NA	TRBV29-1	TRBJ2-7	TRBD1	TGCAGCGTGGCAACAGGGGGCGGTAGTCACGAGCAGTACTTC	CSVATGGGSHEQYF
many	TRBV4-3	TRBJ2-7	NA	TGCGCCAGCAGCCAAGATTCCTCCCCCAATGAGCAGTACTTC	CASSQDSSPNEQYF
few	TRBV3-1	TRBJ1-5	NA	TGTGCCAGCAGCCAAGATTTTGTGGGTGGACAGCCCCAGCATTTT	CASSQDFVGGQPQHF
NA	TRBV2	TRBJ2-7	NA	TGTGCCAGCAGTGAAGGTTTGGGGTTCGAGCAGTACTTC	CASSEGLGFEQYF
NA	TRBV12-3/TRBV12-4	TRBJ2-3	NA	TGTGCCAGCAGTCACCGGGTTACGGGGGCTACAGATACGCAGTATTTT	CASSHRVTGATDTQYF
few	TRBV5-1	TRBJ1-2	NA	TGCGCCAGCAGCTTGCATCGGCCGGAGCTCTATGGCTACACCTTC	CASSLHRPELYGYTF
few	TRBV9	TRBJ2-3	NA	TGTGCCAGCAGCGGCTCCCCGGATACGCAGTATTTT	CASSGSPDTQYF
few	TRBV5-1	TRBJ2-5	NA	TGCGCCAGCAGCTTGGATGGGCGAAGCCAAGAGACCCAGTACTTC	CASSLDGRSQETQYF
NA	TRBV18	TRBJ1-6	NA	TGTACCAGCTCCGGGGATCAGAATTCACCCCTCCACTTT	CTSSGDQNSPLHF
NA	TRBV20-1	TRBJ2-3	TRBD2	TGCAGTGCCCTAGGTAGCGGGAACACAGATACGCAGTATTTT	CSALGSGNTDTQYF
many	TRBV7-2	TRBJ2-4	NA	TGTGCCAGCAGCCAGGGGGGATTCACGGGAAACATTCAGTACTTC	CASSQGGFTGNIQYF
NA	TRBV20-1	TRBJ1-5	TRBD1	TGCAGTGCTTACGGGACAGAAGATAATCAGCCCCAGCATTTT	CSAYGTEDNQPQHF
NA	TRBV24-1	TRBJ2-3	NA	TGTGCCACCAGTGAGGTAGGGGCCACAGATACGCAGTATTTT	CATSEVGATDTQYF
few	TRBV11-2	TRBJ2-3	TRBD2	TGTGCCAGCAGCTTAGGTGGCGGGAGAGGCAAAGATACGCAGTATTTT	CASSLGGGRGKDTQYF
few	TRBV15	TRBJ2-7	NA	TGTGCCACGGCAGATTCCTACGAGCAGTACTTC	CATADSYEQYF
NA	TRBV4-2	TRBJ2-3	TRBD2	TGTGCCAGCAGATTTAGCGGGAGTGCGGGTGATACGCAGTATTTT	CASRFSGSAGDTQYF
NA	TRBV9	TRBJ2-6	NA	TGTGCCAGCAGCGTAGGCCTTAGGATGTCTGGTGGGGCCAACGTCCTGACTTTC	CASSVGLRMSGGANVLTF
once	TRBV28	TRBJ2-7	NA	TGTGCCAGCAGTTTAATAGTCTCCCCCTACGAGCAGTACTTC	CASSLIVSPYEQYF
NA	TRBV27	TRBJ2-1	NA	TGTGCCAGCAGTTCGGAAATTGGACGGGCCGGGTACAATGAGCAGTTCTTC	CASSSEIGRAGYNEQFF
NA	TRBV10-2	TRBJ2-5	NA	TGCGCCACCAAGGGACCCTTCGGGGAGACCCAGTACTTC	CATKGPFGETQYF
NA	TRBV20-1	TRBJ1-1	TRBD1	TGCAGTGCAGACAGGGCTTTGCTTAACACTGAAGCTTTCTTT	CSADRALLNTEAFF
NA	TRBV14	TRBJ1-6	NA	TGTGCCAGCAATGCAGGATTAAGATCACCCCTCCACTTT	CASNAGLRSPLHF
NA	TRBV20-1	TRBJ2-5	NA	TGCAGTGCTAGATGGCAACAAGAGACCCAGTACTTC	CSARWQQETQYF
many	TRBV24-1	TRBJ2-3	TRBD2	TGTGCCACCAGTGATTTCATCGGGGGGTCAGATACGCAGTATTTT	CATSDFIGGSDTQYF
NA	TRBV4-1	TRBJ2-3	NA	TGCGCCAGCAGCCAAGTAATATCTAGCACAGATACGCAGTATTTT	CASSQVISSTDTQYF
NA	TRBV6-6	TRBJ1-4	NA	TGTGCCAGCAGTTATGAGGGTGAAAAACTGTTTTTT	CASSYEGEKLFF
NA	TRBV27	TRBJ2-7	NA	TGTGCCAGCGCGGACAGTGGGAGGTCCTACGAGCAGTACTTC	CASADSGRSYEQYF
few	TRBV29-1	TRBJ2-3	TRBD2	TGCAGCGTTCGGAGCGGGAGTGGTGATACGCAGTATTTT	CSVRSGSGDTQYF
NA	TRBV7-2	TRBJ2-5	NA	TGTGCCAGCAGCACCAGTGGGGAGACCCAGTACTTC	CASSTSGETQYF
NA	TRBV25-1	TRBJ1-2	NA	TGTGCCAGCAGTGATGGGCCAAATGGCTACACCTTC	CASSDGPNGYTF
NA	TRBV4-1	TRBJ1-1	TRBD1	TGCGCCAGCAGCCCACCCCCCGGACAGGGAGCCACTGAAGCTTTCTTT	CASSPPPGQGATEAFF
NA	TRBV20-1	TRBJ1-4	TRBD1	TGCAGTGCTTCCGGGACAGGGCACGAAAAACTGTTTTTT	CSASGTGHEKLFF
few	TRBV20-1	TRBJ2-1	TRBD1	TGCAGTGCTAGAGGGGGACAGAGATTTGTAATGAATGAGCAGTTCTTC	CSARGGQRFVMNEQFF
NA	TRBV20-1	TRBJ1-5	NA	TGCAGTGCTAGAAAAACAGGTACCGTGAATCAGCCCCAGCATTTT	CSARKTGTVNQPQHF
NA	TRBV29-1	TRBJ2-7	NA	TGCAGCGTACGTACCAACTACAATGAGCAGTACTTC	CSVRTNYNEQYF
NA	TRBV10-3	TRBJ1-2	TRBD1	TGTGCCATCAGTCCCGGGACAGGGGACTACTATGGCTACACCTTC	CAISPGTGDYYGYTF
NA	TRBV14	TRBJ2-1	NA	TGTGCCAGCAGCCAAGTTACGGGCTGTGAGCAGTTCTTC	CASSQVTGCEQFF
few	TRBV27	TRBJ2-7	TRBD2	TGTGCCAGCAGTCCCTCGGGAGCGGGAAATGCATACGAGCAGTACTTC	CASSPSGAGNAYEQYF
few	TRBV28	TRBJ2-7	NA	TGTGCCAGCAGTTTCCCTGTAGGGAATTCCTACGAGCAGTACTTC	CASSFPVGNSYEQYF
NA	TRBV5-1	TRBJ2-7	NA	TGCGCCAGCAGCCCGTACAGAGGGGGGCCCTACGAGCAGTACTTC	CASSPYRGGPYEQYF
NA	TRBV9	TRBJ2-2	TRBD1	TGTGCCAGCAGCGGGGACAGGACACACACCGGGGAGCTGTTTTTT	CASSGDRTHTGELFF
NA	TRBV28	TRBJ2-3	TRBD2	TGTGCCAGCACGAGCGGGAGGCGTAGCACAGATACGCAGTATTTT	CASTSGRRSTDTQYF
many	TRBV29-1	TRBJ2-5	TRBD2	TGCAGCGTTGCGGGACTAGCGGGATACCAGACCCAGTACTTC	CSVAGLAGYQTQYF
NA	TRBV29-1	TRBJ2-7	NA	TGCAGCGTTGAAACCAATACCTACAGGAGCTCTTTAAGCTCCTACGAGCAGTACTTC	CSVETNTYRSSLSSYEQYF
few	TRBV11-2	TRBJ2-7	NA	TGTGCCAGCAGCTTAACGCAGGGTGAGCAGTACTTC	CASSLTQGEQYF
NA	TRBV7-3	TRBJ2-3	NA	TGTGCCAGCAGCTTAATGGATGGGGGTTGGGATACGCAGTATTTT	CASSLMDGGWDTQYF
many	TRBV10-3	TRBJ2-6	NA	TGTGCCATCAGTGAGTTAGGGACTGGGGCCAACGTCCTGACTTTC	CAISELGTGANVLTF
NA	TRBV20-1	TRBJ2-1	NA	TGCAGTGCCGGGCTAGGGGGGACTACCATGGATGAGCAGTTCTTC	CSAGLGGTTMDEQFF
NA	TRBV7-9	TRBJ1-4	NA	TGTGCCAGCAGCGGGAATAGCGAAAAACTGTTTTTT	CASSGNSEKLFF
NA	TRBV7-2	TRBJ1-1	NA	TGTGCCAGCAGCTCAGGGGCGAAGAACACTGAAGCTTTCTTT	CASSSGAKNTEAFF
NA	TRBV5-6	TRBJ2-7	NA	TGTGCCAGCGGCTTTGCGGGATCCTTCTCCTACGAGCAGTACTTC	CASGFAGSFSYEQYF
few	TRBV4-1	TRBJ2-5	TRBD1	TGCGCCAGCAGCCAAGAAGCCCAGGACAGGGGGCGGTCCCAGTACTTC	CASSQEAQDRGRSQYF